One and the same sample provided the 17 T cell receptor beta chains below, sequenced in a study of blood T cells in healthy people across ages. Sample-barcoded 5' priming and a J-beta primer mix drove a second PCR of roughly 6 to 12 cycles. One entry per CDR3 protein results from TCRdb running MiXCR on the 5' RACE reads. The profile shows over 1,200,000 distinct CDR3 sequences, around 59% of them singletons. The specimen was blood. The receptors stem from a man aged 18 to 30 in good health.

The chain links TRBV27 to TRBJ2-7; 7 positions match TRBD2. The CDR3 loop spans 14 amino acids. Germline trimming cut 6 bases from V and 2 bases from J; bases unmatched to any gene: 7. Germline CDR1 MNHEY, CDR2 SMNVEV (reference sequence). The CDR3 DNA is TGTGCCAGCAGCGAAGCGGGGAAAACCTACGAGCAGTACTTC. Encoded protein: CASSEAGKTYEQYF.

The V gene is TRBV6-5, the J gene TRBJ2-3; D possibly corresponds to TRBD2 (5 bases). The CDR3 is 16 amino acids. Trimming took 4 bases from V and 6 from J, leaving 20 bases between them. CDR1 and CDR2 (germline): MNHEY, SVGAGI. The CDR3 spells CASSLYSSREGDTQYF. For the CDR3, the DNA is TGTGCCAGCAGTTTGTACTCCAGCCGGGAAGGGGATACGCAGTATTTT.

A single count supports this clonotype. The chain has TRBV27 and TRBJ2-2; D assignment may be TRBD1 or TRBD2 (5 bases each). The germline V gene encodes CDR1 MNHEY and CDR2 SMNVEV (reference sequence). The CDR3 spans 15 residues. Trimming stripped 7 bases from V and 7 bases from J, with 19 bases between. The CDR3, as DNA: TGTGCCAGCACCCTCCAAGGAGGTGGGGGCGGGGAGCTGTTTTTT. This codes for CASTLQGGGGGELFF.

This clonotype was detected only once. The genes are TRBV6-6 and TRBJ1-5; no clear D. Germline lookup yields CDR1 MNHNY and CDR2 SVGAGI (reference sequence). Trimming cost V 6 bases and J 0 bases, with 18 bases left between them. This CDR3 is 17 amino acids long. As DNA, the CDR3 is TGTGCCAGCAGCAGTCCGGCCACGGGATTTAGCAATCAGCCCCAGCATTTT. It codes for CASSSPATGFSNQPQHF.

This rearrangement joins TRBV20-1 to TRBJ2-3, with a weak D call TRBD1 (6 bases). The CDR3 extends over 14 amino acids. Germline V CDR1 and CDR2: DFQATT, SNEGSKA (reference sequence). Trimming pared 5 bases from V and 2 bases from J, leaving 14 bases between. In DNA, the CDR3 is TGCAGTGCTGGCCAGGGGAGAAACACAGATACGCAGTATTTT. Translating gives CSAGQGRNTDTQYF.

The rearrangement uses TRBV4-3 and TRBJ1-1; 7 bases are a match to TRBD1. V lost 0 bases and J lost 0; bases outside the gene matches: 4. The germline CDR1 and CDR2 sequences are LGHNA and YSLEER. The CDR3 runs to 16 residues. The CDR3 coding sequence is TGCGCCAGCAGCCAAGATGGGGGACAGTTGAACACTGAAGCTTTCTTT. This gives the protein CASSQDGGQLNTEAFF.

The rearrangement links TRBV24-1 to TRBJ1-5; D unclear. V was trimmed by 4 bases and J by 11 bases, leaving 11 bases between them. CDR1 and CDR2 from the germline V gene are KGHDR and SFDVKD. This CDR3 is 12 amino acids long. CDR3 DNA: TGTGCCACCAGTGACCCCTCGGGAGCCCAGCATTTT. Translating it yields CATSDPSGAQHF.

This clonotype was detected a few times. The V call is TRBV30, the J call TRBJ2-7; 9 nucleotides align to TRBD1. V lost 0 bases to trimming and J lost 3 bases; unmatched junction nucleotides: 3. The germline V gene has CDR1 GTSNPN and CDR2 SVGIG (reference sequence). There are 14 residues in the CDR3. CDR3 nucleotide sequence: TGTGCCTGGAGTGTGGACAGGGGAAGCTACGAGCAGTACTTC. This encodes CAWSVDRGSYEQYF.

The V call is TRBV5-6, the J call TRBJ2-2, with unresolved D. The length of the CDR3 is 15 residues. Trimming left V 2 bases short and J 3 bases short, with 11 bases between. The germline V gene has CDR1 SGHDT and CDR2 YYEEEE. The CDR3, as DNA: TGTGCCAGCAGCTTTTGGTCAGGATACACCGGGGAGCTGTTTTTT. Its translation: CASSFWSGYTGELFF.

This clonotype was observed a few times. V gene TRBV28 combines with J gene TRBJ2-1; 7 nucleotides line up with TRBD2. CDR1 and CDR2 (germline): MDHEN, SYDVKM. V shed 10 bases and J 6 bases; nucleotides not matched to a gene: 9. CDR3 size: 13 residues. The DNA of the CDR3 is TGTGCCATCCGGGGGGTTGGAGGCAATGAGCAGTTCTTC. It is translated as CAIRGVGGNEQFF.

This clonotype has just one count. V usage is TRBV12-3 or TRBV12-4 and J usage is TRBJ2-5; D is ambiguous. The CDR3 runs to 13 residues. Trimming pared 4 bases from V and 11 bases from J, leaving 17 bases between. CDR3 sequence (DNA): TGTGCCAGCAGTTCGTTCTACGAAAATGAGCAGTACTTC. Protein: CASSSFYENEQYF.

The chain recombines TRBV28 with TRBJ1-2; D remains ambiguous. Germline V gene sequence: CDR1 MDHEN, CDR2 SYDVKM. V shed 5 bases and J shed 5 bases, with 15 bases lying between them. CDR3 size: 14 residues. CDR3 nucleotides: TGTGCCAGCAGTAGTAAGGCCCAGGAGTATGGCTACACCTTC. It specifies CASSSKAQEYGYTF.

Here the CDR3 reads CASSVPSGGPGGTDTQYF. The CDR3 nucleotides are TGTGCCAGCAGCGTACCTAGCGGGGGGCCGGGGGGCACAGATACGCAGTATTTT. This chain connects TRBV9 to TRBJ2-3, with 11 bases identical to TRBD2. This CDR3 is 18 amino acids long. The germline gives CDR1 SGDLS, CDR2 YYNGEE. The ends lost 1 base at V and 1 base at J; junction bases unmatched: 8.

This clonotype was seen only once. The chain employs TRBV7-8 and TRBJ2-5; TRBD1 matches at 7 bases. The J call may be incorrect, as the DNA end agrees better with TRBJ2-7. The CDR3 is made up of 14 amino acids. Germline loops: CDR1 SGHVS, CDR2 FQNEAQ. CDR3 protein: CASSFDRVFGEQYF. CDR3 nucleotides: TGTGCCAGCAGCTTCGACAGGGTTTTTGGCGAGCAGTACTTC.

The chain joins TRBV12-3 or TRBV12-4 to TRBJ1-1; D unclear. The CDR3 has 15 amino acids. Trimming pared 5 bases from V and 3 bases from J, leaving 16 bases between. This chain's CDR3 is CASSLTPGRDTEAFF. The CDR3 nucleotides read TGTGCCAGCAGTCTGACCCCAGGACGCGACACTGAAGCTTTCTTT.

This clonotype was recorded only once. The genes are TRBV24-1 and TRBJ2-1, with 8 bases aligning to TRBD2. CDR3 length: 13 residues. Germline V gene lookup returns CDR1 KGHDR and CDR2 SFDVKD. J gave up 12 bases and V 4 bases, and 7 bases lay outside the gene matches. The CDR3 DNA sequence: TGTGCCACCAGTGACCCTAGCGGGCTATCGCAGTTCTTC. It codes for CATSDPSGLSQFF.

This chain uses TRBV6-5 with TRBJ1-2; a weak D match, TRBD1 (5 bases). Germline V gives CDR1 MNHEY, CDR2 SVGAGI. There are 12 residues in the CDR3. Trimming shortened V by 10 bases and J by 4 bases, and 13 bases separated the two germline ends. CDR3 nucleotides: TGTGCCACCGGGACGGAGGTCTATGGCTACACCTTC. Translating gives CATGTEVYGYTF.